This T cell receptor beta chain comes out of a study of shared clonotypes between healthy human individuals (dated by TCRdb to the early 2020s). Regarding the research as a whole: The cohort included three men and a couple of women between 18 and 49 years of age. For each donor, CD4 naive and CD4 memory were each given three plates, CD8 naive was given two plates, and CD8 memory was given one plate. To estimate repertoire size and how much clonotype sharing occurs between individuals, the study deeply sequenced the blood TCR repertoires of five healthy adults. To increase sequencing depth and limit assay-specific biases, different laboratories used diverse techniques to prepare libraries and sequence TCR repertoires. Per donor, leukapheresis produced somewhere between about 0.9 and 9.5 billion PBMCs.

Using the deep immunoSEQ assay, multiplex PCR amplified TCR CDR3 regions from genomic DNA. Extracted genomic DNA from each cell subset was distributed evenly across all wells of several immunoSEQ 96-well plates, and each plate was treated as a replicate. For sorted subsets, about 220 ng of genomic DNA, equivalent to about 30,000 T cell genomes, went into each replicate PCR. Purified libraries were quantified with a Qubit 3.0 fluorometer, sized on a Bioanalyzer 2100, and re-quantified with the KAPA Library Quantification kit. A separate single-read 150-cycle Illumina NextSeq 550 flow cell was used to sequence each immunoSEQ 96-well plate. The study's own analysis went as follows. Because only junctional sequences without quality scores were contained in the immunoSEQ output, filtering matching that applied to full-length reads could not be performed. Sequences were annotated with PyIR, a Python wrapper for IgBLAST v1.9, and V/J genes and CDR3 were assigned using IMGT germline references. Reads were filtered out if the reads had weak V/J assignments (E-value above 1e-6), no CDR3, stop codons, out-of-frame junctions, or ambiguous translated residues. V3J clonotypes were defined by identical inferred V gene, J gene, and CDR3 amino acid sequence. Percentage overlap between repertoires was calculated by dividing the number of shared unique clonotypes by the size of the smaller repertoire. Three approaches were used to assess repertoire richness: RTK rarefaction, the Chao1 estimator, and Recon v2.1 estimates of unobserved clonotypes. Generation probabilities for all TCRbeta clonotypes obtained by the gDNA method from a handful of donors were computed using OLGA. The source is immuneACCESS, and TCRdb retained only in-frame sequences with V and J called. Part of the clones is not carried over; for the studies checked, unresolved V genes explain less than half of this, and the remainder is unexplained. V and J calls and clone size follow that table, whereas D and trimming were derived from the DNA. This sample is represented by approximately 980,000 clones; 76% of them were singletons. Of the sample, over 1.3% is held by the ten largest clones.

This clone was observed a single time. Its cognate antigen has yet to be identified. There are no base qualities to consult, and no much larger clone falls within one base. Donors were healthy HIV-negative adults with no recently reported acute infections or vaccinations. Only Caucasian adults living in Nashville, Tennessee, USA were represented among the donors. Magnetic negative selection was used to enrich CD4+ T cells, after which naive cells were positively selected on CD45RA and the negative fraction became the memory subset. Blood was collected by leukapheresis, and PBMCs were isolated by Ficoll-Histopaque density gradient centrifugation and then cryopreserved in liquid nitrogen vapor phase. Analytical flow cytometry was used to check the purity and quantity of each magnetically sorted T cell population. Genomic DNA was isolated from each sorted fraction and quantified by UV absorbance on a Nanodrop 2000c.

V gives up 4 bases and J gives up 9 bases, and the segment between their germline ends measures 17 bases. From the cysteine up to the phenylalanine, the CDR3 has a length of 14 residues. The DNA shown is the 42-base CDR3, in frame from base 1. The germline V gene encodes CDR1 SGHNT and CDR2 YYREEE (reference sequence). Study-level results and caveats: Even with the large sequencing depth, rarefaction of the sorted-subset datasets indicated that sequencing was incomplete. Larger estimated clonotype richness was generally found for naive subsets than for memory subsets. Higher generation probabilities were observed for clonotypes shared by all four sorted-subset donors than for non-shared clonotypes. Sampling was restricted to blood, and TCR repertoires in tissue are likely to differ from TCR repertoires in blood. Pairwise subsampling led to the expectation that sequencing depth would affect the degree of clonotype sharing among donors. When several donors were compared, the shared fraction of clonotypes was about 5% for naive CD4, approximately 3.5% for naive CD8, 2% to 2.5% for memory CD4, and 0.3% to 0.5% for memory CD8. The small number of donors limited the genetic and exposure-history diversity represented.

The chain uses TRBV5-4 and TRBJ2-1, with a weak D call of TRBD2 (5 bases match). Sequenced input: memory CD4+ T cells sorted from blood. The cell subset or site label, as the study defines it: CD45RA-negative fraction. This TCR was sampled from a man younger than 35 in good health. The CDR3 is CASSPPAPGIEQFF. The nucleotides read TGTGCCAGCAGCCCACCGGCCCCGGGGATTGAGCAGTTCTTC.